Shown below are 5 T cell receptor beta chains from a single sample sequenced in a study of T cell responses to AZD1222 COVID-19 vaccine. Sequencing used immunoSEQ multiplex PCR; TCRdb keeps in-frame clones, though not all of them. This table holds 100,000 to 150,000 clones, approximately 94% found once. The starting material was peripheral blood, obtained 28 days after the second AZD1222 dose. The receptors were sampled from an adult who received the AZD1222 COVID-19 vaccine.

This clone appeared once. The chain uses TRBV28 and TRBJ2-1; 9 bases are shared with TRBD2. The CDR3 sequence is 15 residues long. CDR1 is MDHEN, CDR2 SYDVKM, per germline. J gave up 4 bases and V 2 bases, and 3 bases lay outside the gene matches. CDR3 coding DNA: TGTGCCAGCAGTTTAAGTAGCGGGGGATACAATGAGCAGTTCTTC. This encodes CASSLSSGGYNEQFF.

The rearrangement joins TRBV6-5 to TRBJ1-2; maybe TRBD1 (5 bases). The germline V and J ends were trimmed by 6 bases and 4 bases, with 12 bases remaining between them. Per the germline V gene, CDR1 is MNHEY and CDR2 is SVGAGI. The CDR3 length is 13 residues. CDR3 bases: TGTGCCAGCAGATCACCGACAGTCTATGGCTACACCTTC. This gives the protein CASRSPTVYGYTF.

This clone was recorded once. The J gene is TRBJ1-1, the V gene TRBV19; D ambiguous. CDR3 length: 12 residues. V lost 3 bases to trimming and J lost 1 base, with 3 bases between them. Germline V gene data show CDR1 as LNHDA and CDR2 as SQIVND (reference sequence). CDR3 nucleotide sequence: TGTGCCAGTAGTATTAGGAACACTGAAGCTTTCTTT. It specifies CASSIRNTEAFF.

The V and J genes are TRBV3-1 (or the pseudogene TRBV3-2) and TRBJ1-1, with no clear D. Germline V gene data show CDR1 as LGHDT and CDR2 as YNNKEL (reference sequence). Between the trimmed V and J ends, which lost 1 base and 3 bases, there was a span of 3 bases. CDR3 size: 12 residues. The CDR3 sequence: CASSQGDTEAFF. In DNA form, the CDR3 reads TGTGCCAGCAGCCAAGGAGACACTGAAGCTTTCTTT.

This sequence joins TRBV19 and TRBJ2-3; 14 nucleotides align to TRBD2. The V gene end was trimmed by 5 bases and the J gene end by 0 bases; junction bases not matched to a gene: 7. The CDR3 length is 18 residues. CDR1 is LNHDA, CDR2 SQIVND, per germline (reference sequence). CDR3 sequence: CASSGTSGGDASTDTQYF. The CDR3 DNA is TGTGCCAGTAGTGGGACTAGCGGGGGAGACGCTAGCACAGATACGCAGTATTTT.